Detailed here is one TCR beta chain. It has no known antigen specificity. One base away there is no much larger clone; base qualities are not given. The data belong to a study of T cell responses to AZD1222 COVID-19 vaccine (dated by TCRdb to about 2021). About the investigation overall: AZD1222 recipients whose second dose came at about 4 weeks and those whose second dose came at about 12 weeks were combined into one group, since spike-specific TCR depth and breadth did not differ between the two schedules. A total of 240 or so trial participants underwent TCR sequencing, of whom about 210 had received two doses of AZD1222 and some 25 had received two doses of the MenACWY control vaccine. Trial participants were enrolled by age into subgroups of 18-55, 56-69 and 70-plus years, and around 150, 29 and 61 TCR-sequenced participants, respectively, were included in these subgroups. Overall results and qualifications from the work: In the small 56-69-year group, the increase in depth fell short of significance, most likely because of low power. Conclusions about previously exposed vaccinees are limited because only six or seven AZD1222 recipients were SARS-CoV-2 seropositive at baseline. No day 14 peak-response samples were available, so repertoires were characterized only after the peak T cell response. Most participants were white British and females outnumbered males, and the authors suggested that clonal diversity may have been underestimated. Epitopes outside the regions mutated in the B.1.351 and B.1.1.7 variants were reportedly recognized by nearly half of the unique spike-specific TCRs. CD4 TCRs associated with the vaccine covered the entire spike protein, and the dominant responses were in regions 160-218 and 743-854. After two AZD1222 doses, spike-specific TCR breadth and depth were significantly higher than at day 0 and than in MenACWY recipients.

The sample's time point label, decoded: baseline before first vaccination. Samples from vaccinated people were obtained from the UK trials COV001 and COV002, which included a single-blind randomized controlled phase 2/3 trial of AZD1222 (ChAdOx1 nCoV-19) in healthy adults. Trial participant PBMC samples were collected at day 0 and day 28 after the second dose for TCRbeta chain sequencing. V and J lose 3 bases and 0 bases, and a span of 3 bases separates them. Including cysteine and phenylalanine, the CDR3 has 12 amino acids. The retained sequence is limited to the CDR3, 36 bases, with the frame set at the first base. CDR1 GTSNPN and CDR2 SVGIG were looked up in the germline V gene (reference sequence). The CDR3 regions of human TCRbeta chains were analyzed by immunosequencing. The authors' analysis ran thus. Repertoire TCRs were matched against a reference library of SARS-CoV-2-specific TCRs generated with the MIRA antigen-specificity platform. Breadth was defined as the fraction of unique TCRs that were SARS-CoV-2-associated. Depth was defined as the fraction of total T cells that were SARS-CoV-2-associated. Each spike-specific TCR was assigned to its reactive spike region and to a CD4 or CD8 class using the MIRA data. Log10-transformed breadth and depth values were compared by one-way ANOVA with Sidak's multiple comparisons tests. TCRdb stores this immuneACCESS table with in-frame sequences only. Part of the clones is absent; in the studies checked, under half of the shortfall reflects unresolved V genes, and no reason is known for the rest. Clone size and V and J calls were adopted from that table, with D and trimming inferred from the DNA. The sample records about 140,000 clones, 85% to 95% of which are singletons. Together, the top ten hold approximately 1.4% of the sample.

The source of this sequence is an adult in good health. The starting material was peripheral blood, obtained on day 0 of AZD1222 vaccination. The chain joins TRBV30 to TRBJ1-3, with the identity of the D gene unclear. The CDR3 reads as follows: CAWSVSGNTIYF. The nucleotides are TGTGCCTGGAGCGTCTCTGGAAACACCATATATTTT.